The T cell receptor (beta chain) under discussion was sequenced for a study of TIL therapy for anti-PD-1-resistant metastatic lung cancer. Sequencing used immunoSEQ v3. Profiled with immunoSEQ multiplex PCR; TCRdb holds only in-frame clones, not every one. Counted here are around 21,000 clones, just over 70% occurring once; the ten biggest clones make up around 1.8%. The time point was: pre-treatment sample, taken before nivolumab and TIL therapy. The CDR3 loop spans 21 amino acids. Germline V CDR1 and CDR2: LGHDT, YNNKEL (reference sequence). After removal of 4 bases from V and 1 base from J, the junction contained 18 bases not matched to a gene.

V and J are TRBV3-1 (or the pseudogene TRBV3-2) and TRBJ2-4; 11 bases align to TRBD1. This sequence was found in a person aged 25 to 85 with non-small cell lung cancer. Sequencing was performed on blood, taken at baseline. CDR3: CASSLGLLGTGGSRAKNIQYF. In DNA form, the CDR3 reads TGTGCCAGCAGCCTAGGCTTATTAGGGACAGGGGGTAGCCGGGCCAAAAACATTCAGTACTTC.